This TCR beta chain was recovered during a study of T cell repertoires in cytomegalovirus infection. Study observations and caveats: Carriers of CMV plus the relevant HLA were identified by cumulative public TCR beta family frequency.

Germline CDR1 and CDR2: DFQATT and SNEGSKA (reference sequence). This CDR3 is 18 amino acids long. The ends were cut back, 6 bases at V and 0 bases at J, with 21 bases in the middle. TCRdb reprocessed the reads with MiXCR, giving one entry per CDR3 protein. The sample has some 940,000 distinct CDR3 sequences, approximately 31% seen once. A remark on this clonotype: No antigen is known for it.

The sequences come from cultured CD8+ T cells from PBMCs, collected from culture after CMV antigen stimulation. The rearrangement joins TRBV20-1 to TRBJ1-6; D might be TRBD1 (6 bases). This clonotype was obtained from a human donor in good health (CMV status not recorded). Some clones in this sample may be carry-over from other donors' samples. CDR3 region: CSALGGRDNYSYNSPLHF. DNA of the CDR3: TGCAGTGCCCTCGGGGGCCGGGACAATTACTCCTATAATTCACCCCTCCACTTT.